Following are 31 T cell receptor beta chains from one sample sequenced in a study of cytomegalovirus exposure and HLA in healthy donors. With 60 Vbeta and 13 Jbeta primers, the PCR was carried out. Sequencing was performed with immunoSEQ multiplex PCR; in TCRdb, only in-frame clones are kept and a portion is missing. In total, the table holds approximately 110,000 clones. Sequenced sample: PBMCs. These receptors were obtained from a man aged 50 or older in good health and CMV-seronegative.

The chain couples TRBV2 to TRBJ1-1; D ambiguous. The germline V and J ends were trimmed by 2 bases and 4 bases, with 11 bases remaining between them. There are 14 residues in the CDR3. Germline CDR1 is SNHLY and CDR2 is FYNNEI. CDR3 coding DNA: TGTGCCAGCAGTGAACAAGCGGTAAGCACTGAAGCTTTCTTT. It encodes CASSEQAVSTEAFF.

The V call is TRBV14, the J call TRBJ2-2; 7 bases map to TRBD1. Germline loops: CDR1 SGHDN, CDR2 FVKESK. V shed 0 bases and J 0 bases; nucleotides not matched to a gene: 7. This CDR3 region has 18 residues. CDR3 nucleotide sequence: TGTGCCAGCAGCCAAGATGCGTGGACAGGAGCGAACACCGGGGAGCTGTTTTTT. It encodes CASSQDAWTGANTGELFF.

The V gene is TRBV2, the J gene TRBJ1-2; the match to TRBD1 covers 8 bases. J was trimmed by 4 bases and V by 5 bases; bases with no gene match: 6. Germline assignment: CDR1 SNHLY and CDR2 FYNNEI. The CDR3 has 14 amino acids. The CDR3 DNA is TGTGCCAGCAGTCGACAGGGGTGGGTCTATGGCTACACCTTC. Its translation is CASSRQGWVYGYTF. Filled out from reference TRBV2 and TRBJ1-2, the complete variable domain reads EPEVTQTPSHQVTQMGQEVILRCVPISNHLYFYWYRQILGQKVEFLVSFYNNEISEKSEIFDDQFSVERPDGSNFTLKIRSTKLEDSAMYFCASSRQGWVYGYTFGSGTRLTVV.

The DNA of the CDR3 is TGCGCCAGCAGCCAAGATTCTGCGTCCGGGGAGCTGTTTTTT. Residues: CASSQDSASGELFF. The genes are TRBV4-3 and TRBJ2-2; D gene unclear. The V gene lost 0 bases and the J gene lost 6 bases, with 8 bases spanning the gap. The germline V gene encodes CDR1 LGHNA and CDR2 YSLEER. CDR3 length equals 14 residues.

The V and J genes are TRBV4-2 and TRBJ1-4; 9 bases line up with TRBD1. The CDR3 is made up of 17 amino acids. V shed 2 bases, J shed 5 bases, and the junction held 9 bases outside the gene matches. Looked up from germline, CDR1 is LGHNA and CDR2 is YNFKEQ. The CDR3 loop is CASSQSLPGQGNEKLFF. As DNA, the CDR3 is TGTGCCAGCAGCCAATCCCTTCCGGGACAGGGCAATGAAAAACTGTTTTTT.

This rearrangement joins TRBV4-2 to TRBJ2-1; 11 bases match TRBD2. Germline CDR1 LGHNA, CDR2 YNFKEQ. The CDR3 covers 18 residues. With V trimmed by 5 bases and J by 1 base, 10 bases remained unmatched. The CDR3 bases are TGTGCCAGCAGCGCAAGGATGACTAGCGGGGTATCCTACAATGAGCAGTTCTTC. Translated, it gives CASSARMTSGVSYNEQFF.

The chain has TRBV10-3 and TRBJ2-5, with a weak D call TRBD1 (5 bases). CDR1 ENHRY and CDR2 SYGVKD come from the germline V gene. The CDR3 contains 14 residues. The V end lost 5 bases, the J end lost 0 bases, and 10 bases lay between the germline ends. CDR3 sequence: CAISPTEYQETQYF. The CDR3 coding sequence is TGTGCCATCAGTCCGACAGAGTACCAAGAGACCCAGTACTTC.

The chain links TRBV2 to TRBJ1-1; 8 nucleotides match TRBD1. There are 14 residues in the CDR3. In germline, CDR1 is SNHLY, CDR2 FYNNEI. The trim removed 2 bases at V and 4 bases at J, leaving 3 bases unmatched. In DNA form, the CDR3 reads TGTGCCAGCAGTGAACAGGGGGCCTCCACTGAAGCTTTCTTT. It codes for CASSEQGASTEAFF.

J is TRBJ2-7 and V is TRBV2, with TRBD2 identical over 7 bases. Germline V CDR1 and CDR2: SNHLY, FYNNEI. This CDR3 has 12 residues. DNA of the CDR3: TGTGGGACGGCGGGAGTTAGCTACGAGCAGTACTTC. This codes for CGTAGVSYEQYF.

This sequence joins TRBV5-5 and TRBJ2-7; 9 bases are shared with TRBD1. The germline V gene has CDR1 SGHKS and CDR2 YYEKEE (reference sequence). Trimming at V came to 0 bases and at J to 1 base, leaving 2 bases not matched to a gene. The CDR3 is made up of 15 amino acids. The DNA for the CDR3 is TGTGCCAGCAGCTTGGACAGGGGGCAATCCTACGAGCAGTACTTC. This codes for CASSLDRGQSYEQYF.

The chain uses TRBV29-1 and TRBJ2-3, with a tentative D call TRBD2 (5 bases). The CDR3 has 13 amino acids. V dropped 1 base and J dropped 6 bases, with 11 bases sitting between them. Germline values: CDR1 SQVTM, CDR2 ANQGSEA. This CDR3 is CSVEVSRRDTQYF. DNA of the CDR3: TGCAGCGTTGAAGTTAGCAGGAGGGATACGCAGTATTTT.

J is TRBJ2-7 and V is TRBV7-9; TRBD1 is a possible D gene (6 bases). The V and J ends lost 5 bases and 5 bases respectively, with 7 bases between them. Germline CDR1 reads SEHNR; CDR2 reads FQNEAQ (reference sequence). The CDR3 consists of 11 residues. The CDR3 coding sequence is TGTGCCAGCAGCCCAGGGGACGAGCAGTACTTC. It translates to CASSPGDEQYF.

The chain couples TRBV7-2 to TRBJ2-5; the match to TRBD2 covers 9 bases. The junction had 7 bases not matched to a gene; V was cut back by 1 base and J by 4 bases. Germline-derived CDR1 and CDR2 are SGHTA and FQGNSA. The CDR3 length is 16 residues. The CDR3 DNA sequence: TGTGCCAGCAGCTTAGGGGTAGCGGGGGTGTCAGAGACCCAGTACTTC. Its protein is CASSLGVAGVSETQYF.

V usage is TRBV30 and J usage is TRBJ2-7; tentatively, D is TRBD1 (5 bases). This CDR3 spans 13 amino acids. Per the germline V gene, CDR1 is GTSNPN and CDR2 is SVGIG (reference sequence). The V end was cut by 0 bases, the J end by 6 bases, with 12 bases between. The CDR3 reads CAWSVQGLTEQYF. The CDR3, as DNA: TGTGCCTGGAGTGTTCAGGGTCTCACCGAGCAGTACTTC.

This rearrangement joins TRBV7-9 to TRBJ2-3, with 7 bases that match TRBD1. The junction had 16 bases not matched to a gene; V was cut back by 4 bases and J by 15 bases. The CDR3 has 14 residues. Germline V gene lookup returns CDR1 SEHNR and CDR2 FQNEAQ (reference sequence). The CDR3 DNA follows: TGTGCCAGCAGCTACAGGGGAACGGAGTCAGGAGTATATTTT. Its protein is CASSYRGTESGVYF.

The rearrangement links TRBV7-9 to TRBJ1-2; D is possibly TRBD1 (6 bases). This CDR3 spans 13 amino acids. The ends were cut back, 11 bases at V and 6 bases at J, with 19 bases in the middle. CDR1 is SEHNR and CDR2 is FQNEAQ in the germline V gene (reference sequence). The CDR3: CAGRRNRDDGYTF. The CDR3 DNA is TGTGCCGGGCGAAGGAACAGGGATGATGGCTACACCTTC.

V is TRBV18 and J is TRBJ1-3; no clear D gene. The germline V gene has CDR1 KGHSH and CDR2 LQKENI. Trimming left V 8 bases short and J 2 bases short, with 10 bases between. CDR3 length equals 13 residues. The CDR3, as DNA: TGTGCCAGCGCTCGGGTCCCTGGAAACACCATATATTTT. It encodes CASARVPGNTIYF.

CDR3 bases: TGTGCCAGCAGCGTAGCAGGGGTGGATCAGCCCCAGCATTTT. Its protein product is CASSVAGVDQPQHF. The gene calls are TRBV9 and TRBJ1-5; tentatively, D is TRBD1 (6 bases). CDR1 is SGDLS, CDR2 YYNGEE, per germline. This CDR3 region has 14 residues. With 0 bases removed from V and 5 bases from J, the gap between germline ends came to 9 bases.

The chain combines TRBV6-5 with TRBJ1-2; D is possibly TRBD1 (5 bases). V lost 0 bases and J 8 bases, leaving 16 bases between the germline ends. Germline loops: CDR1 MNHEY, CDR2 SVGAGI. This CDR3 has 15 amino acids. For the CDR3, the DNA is TGTGCCAGCAGTTACTCCCAGGGACTGCGGTCCGGCTACACCTTC. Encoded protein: CASSYSQGLRSGYTF.

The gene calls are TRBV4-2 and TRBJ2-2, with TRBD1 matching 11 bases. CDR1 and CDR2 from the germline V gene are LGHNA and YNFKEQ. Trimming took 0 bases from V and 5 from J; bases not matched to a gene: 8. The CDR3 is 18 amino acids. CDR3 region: CASSQDGGGQGATGELFF. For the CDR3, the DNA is TGTGCCAGCAGCCAAGATGGTGGAGGACAGGGGGCGACCGGGGAGCTGTTTTTT.

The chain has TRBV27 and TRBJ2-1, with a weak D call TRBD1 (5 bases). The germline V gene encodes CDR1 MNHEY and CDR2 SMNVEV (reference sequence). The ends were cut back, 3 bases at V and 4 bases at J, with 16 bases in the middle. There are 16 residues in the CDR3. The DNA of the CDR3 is TGTGCCAGCAGTTTTTTAGCAGGGTCCGTGTACAATGAGCAGTTCTTC. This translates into CASSFLAGSVYNEQFF.

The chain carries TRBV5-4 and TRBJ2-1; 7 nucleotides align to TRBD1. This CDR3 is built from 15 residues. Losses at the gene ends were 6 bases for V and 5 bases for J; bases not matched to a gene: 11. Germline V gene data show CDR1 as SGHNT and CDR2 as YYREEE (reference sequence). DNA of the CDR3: TGTGCCAGCACCCTAGGAGGACAGGCCAACAATGAGCAGTTCTTC. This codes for CASTLGGQANNEQFF.

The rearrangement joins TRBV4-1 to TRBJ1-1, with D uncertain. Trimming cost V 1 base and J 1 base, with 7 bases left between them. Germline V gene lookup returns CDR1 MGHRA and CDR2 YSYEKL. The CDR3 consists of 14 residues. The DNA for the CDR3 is TGCGCCAGCAGCCAAGTCACAGAGAACACTGAAGCTTTCTTT. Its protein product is CASSQVTENTEAFF.

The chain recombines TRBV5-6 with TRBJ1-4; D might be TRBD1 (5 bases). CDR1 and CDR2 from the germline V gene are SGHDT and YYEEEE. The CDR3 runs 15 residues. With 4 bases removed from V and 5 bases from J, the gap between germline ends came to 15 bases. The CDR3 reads CASSTSQRQNEKLFF. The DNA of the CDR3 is TGTGCCAGCAGCACCTCTCAGAGACAGAATGAAAAACTGTTTTTT.

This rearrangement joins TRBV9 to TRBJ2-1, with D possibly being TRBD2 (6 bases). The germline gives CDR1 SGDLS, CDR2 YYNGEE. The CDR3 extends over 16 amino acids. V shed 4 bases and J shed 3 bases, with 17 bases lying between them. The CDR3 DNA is TGTGCCAGCAGCTTGGGGTCGGCGGGGCTCTACAATGAGCAGTTCTTC. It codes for CASSLGSAGLYNEQFF. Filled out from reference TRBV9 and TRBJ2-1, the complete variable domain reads DSGVTQTPKHLITATGQRVTLRCSPRSGDLSVYWYQQSLDQGLQFLIQYYNGEERAKGNILERFSAQQFPDLHSELNLSSLELGDSALYFCASSLGSAGLYNEQFFGPGTRLTVL.

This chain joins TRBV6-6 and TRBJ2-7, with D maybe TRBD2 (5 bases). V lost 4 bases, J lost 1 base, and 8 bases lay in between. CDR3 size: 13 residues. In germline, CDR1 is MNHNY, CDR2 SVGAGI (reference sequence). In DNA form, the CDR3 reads TGTGCCAGCAGTTTAGGACTTTCCTACGAGCAGTACTTC. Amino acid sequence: CASSLGLSYEQYF.

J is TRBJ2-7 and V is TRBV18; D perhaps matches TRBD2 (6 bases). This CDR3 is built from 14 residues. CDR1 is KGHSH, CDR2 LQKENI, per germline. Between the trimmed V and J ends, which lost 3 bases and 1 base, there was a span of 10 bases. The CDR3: CASSPEGRSYEQYF. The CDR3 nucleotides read TGTGCCAGCTCACCGGAGGGACGGTCCTACGAGCAGTACTTC.

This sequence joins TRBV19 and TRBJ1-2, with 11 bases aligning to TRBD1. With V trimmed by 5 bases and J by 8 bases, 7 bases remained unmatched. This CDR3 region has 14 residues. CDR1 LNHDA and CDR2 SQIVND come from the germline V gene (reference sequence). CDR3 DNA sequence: TGTGCCAGTAGTGATGGACAGGGGGCACGAGGCTACACCTTC. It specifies CASSDGQGARGYTF.

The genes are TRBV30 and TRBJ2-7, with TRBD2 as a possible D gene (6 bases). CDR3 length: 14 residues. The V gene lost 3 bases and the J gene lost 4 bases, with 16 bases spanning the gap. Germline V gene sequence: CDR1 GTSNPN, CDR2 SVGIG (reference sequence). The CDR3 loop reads CAWSKSGGGYEQYF. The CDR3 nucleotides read TGTGCCTGGAGCAAGAGCGGAGGAGGGTACGAGCAGTACTTC.

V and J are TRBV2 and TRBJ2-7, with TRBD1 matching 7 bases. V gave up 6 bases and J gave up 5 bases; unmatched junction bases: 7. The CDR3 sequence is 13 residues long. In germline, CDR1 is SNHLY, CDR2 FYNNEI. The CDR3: CASSPTGSHEQYF. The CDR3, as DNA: TGTGCCAGCAGCCCGACAGGGTCCCACGAGCAGTACTTC. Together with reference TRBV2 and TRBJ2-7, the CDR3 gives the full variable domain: EPEVTQTPSHQVTQMGQEVILRCVPISNHLYFYWYRQILGQKVEFLVSFYNNEISEKSEIFDDQFSVERPDGSNFTLKIRSTKLEDSAMYFCASSPTGSHEQYFGPGTRLTVT.

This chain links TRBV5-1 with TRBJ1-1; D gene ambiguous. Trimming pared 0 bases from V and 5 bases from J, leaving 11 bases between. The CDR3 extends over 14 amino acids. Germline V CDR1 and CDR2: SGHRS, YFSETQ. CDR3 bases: TGCGCCAGCAGCTTGGACGCGGGAGGGACTGAAGCTTTCTTT. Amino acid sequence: CASSLDAGGTEAFF.